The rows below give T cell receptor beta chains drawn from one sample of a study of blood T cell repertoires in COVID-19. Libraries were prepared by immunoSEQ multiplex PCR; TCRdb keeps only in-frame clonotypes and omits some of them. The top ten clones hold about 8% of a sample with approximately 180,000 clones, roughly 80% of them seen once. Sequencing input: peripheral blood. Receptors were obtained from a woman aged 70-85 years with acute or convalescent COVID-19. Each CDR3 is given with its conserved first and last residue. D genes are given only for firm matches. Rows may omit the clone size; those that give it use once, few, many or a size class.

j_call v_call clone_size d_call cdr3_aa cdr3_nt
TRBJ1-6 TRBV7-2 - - CASSLEEDSPLHF TGTGCCAGCAGCTTAGAGGAGGATTCACCCCTCCACTTT
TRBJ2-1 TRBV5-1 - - CASSLGGTHRADEQFF TGCGCCAGCAGCTTGGGGGGCACCCACAGGGCCGATGAGCAGTTCTTC
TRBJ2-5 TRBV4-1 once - CASSPARYQETQYF TGCGCCAGCAGCCCGGCTAGGTACCAAGAGACCCAGTACTTC
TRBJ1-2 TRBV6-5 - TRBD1 CASSPKPQGVVGYTF TGTGCCAGCAGTCCAAAACCTCAGGGGGTAGTCGGCTACACCTTC
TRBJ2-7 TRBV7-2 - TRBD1 CASSMDRGVYEQYF TGTGCCAGCAGCATGGACAGGGGGGTTTACGAACAGTACTTC
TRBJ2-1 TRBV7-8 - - CASSFLKNSEQFF TGTGCCAGCAGCTTTTTAAAGAACTCAGAGCAGTTCTTC
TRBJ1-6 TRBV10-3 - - CAISEGGRNSPLHF TGTGCCATCAGTGAGGGGGGCCGTAATTCACCCCTCCACTTT
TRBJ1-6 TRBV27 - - CASSSLRDTPLHF TGTGCCAGCAGTTCACTCCGAGACACACCCCTCCACTTT
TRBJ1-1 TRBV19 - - CASSTRGTGNTEAFF TGTGCCAGTAGTACTAGGGGTACAGGCAACACTGAAGCTTTCTTT
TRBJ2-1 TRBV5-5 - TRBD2 CASTTSELYNEQFF TGTGCCAGCACAACTAGCGAGTTATACAATGAGCAGTTCTTC
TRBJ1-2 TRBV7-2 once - CASSLDRVYGYTF TGTGCCAGCAGCTTAGACAGGGTTTATGGCTACACCTTC
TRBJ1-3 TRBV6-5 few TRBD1 CATRTGANTIYF TGTGCCACTCGGACAGGGGCAAACACCATATATTTT
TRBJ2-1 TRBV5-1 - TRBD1 CASSLEGANNEQFF TGCGCCAGCAGCTTGGAGGGGGCCAACAATGAGCAGTTCTTC
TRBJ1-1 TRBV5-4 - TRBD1 CASSGGTGRSTEAFF TGTGCCAGCAGCGGGGGGACAGGGAGGAGCACTGAAGCTTTCTTT
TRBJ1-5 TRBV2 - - CASSVGRGQPQHF TGTGCCAGCAGTGTCGGGAGGGGACAGCCCCAGCATTTT
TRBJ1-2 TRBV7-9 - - CASSLRGHGYTF TGTGCCAGCAGCTTACGGGGACACGGCTACACCTTC
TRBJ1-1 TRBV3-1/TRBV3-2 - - CASSPGHYTEAFF TGTGCCAGCAGCCCCGGACACTACACTGAAGCTTTCTTT
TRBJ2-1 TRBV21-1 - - CASSKVRKDEQFF TGTGCCAGCAGCAAAGTGAGGAAAGATGAGCAGTTCTTC
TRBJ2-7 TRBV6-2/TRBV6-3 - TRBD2 CASSYSDPAGISYEQYF TGTGCCAGCAGTTACTCAGACCCAGCGGGGATCTCCTACGAGCAGTACTTC
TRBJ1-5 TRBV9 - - CASSVADSLNQPQHF TGTGCCAGCAGCGTGGCGGACAGCCTCAATCAGCCCCAGCATTTT
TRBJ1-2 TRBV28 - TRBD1 CASSRPQGAGGYTF TGTGCCAGCAGTCGACCACAGGGGGCGGGTGGCTACACCTTC
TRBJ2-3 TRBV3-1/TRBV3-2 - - CASSPTGGAQYF TGTGCCAGCAGCCCGACGGGGGGCGCGCAGTATTTT